These T cell receptor beta chains were read from a single sample in a study of blood T cell repertoires in COVID-19. The repertoire was sequenced with immunoSEQ multiplex PCR; TCRdb's copy has only in-frame clones and lacks some. In the table there are about 98,000 clones, over 70% of which are singletons. Sequencing input: peripheral blood. These receptors came from a man in his 70s with acute or convalescent COVID-19. Both conserved end residues are part of each CDR3. A D gene is named only where the DNA matches it firmly. Clone size is stated in some rows and not others, as once, few, many or a class when expanded.

J,D,size,V,DNA,CDR3
TRBJ1-1,TRBD1,few,TRBV27,TGTGCCAGCAGTTTGACAGGGGGCTTTGAAGCTTTCTTT,CASSLTGGFEAFF
TRBJ2-5,-,-,TRBV7-9,TGTGCCAGCAGCTTTCAGGGTAACCAAGAGACCCAGTACTTC,CASSFQGNQETQYF
TRBJ1-6,TRBD1,-,TRBV6-1,TGTGCCAGCAGTGAATGGCCAGGGGGGAATTCACCCCTCCACTTT,CASSEWPGGNSPLHF
TRBJ2-6,-,few,TRBV5-4,TGTGCCAGCAGTATCCCAGGGTCTGGGGCCAACGTCCTGACTTTC,CASSIPGSGANVLTF
TRBJ1-6,-,-,TRBV4-1,TGCGCCAGCAGCCAACCTCAGGGGTATAATTCACCCCTCCACTTT,CASSQPQGYNSPLHF
TRBJ1-1,TRBD1,-,TRBV19,TGTGCCAGTAGTACGTTCGGACAGGGGACCACTGAAGCTTTCTTT,CASSTFGQGTTEAFF
TRBJ2-7,-,-,TRBV9,TGTGCCAGCAGCGTAGGGGGGGTTGGTTACGAGCAGTACTTC,CASSVGGVGYEQYF
TRBJ2-1,-,-,TRBV7-3,TGTGCCAGCAGCCGGGACGGACAGAACAATGAGCAGTTCTTC,CASSRDGQNNEQFF
TRBJ1-4,TRBD1,-,TRBV7-2,TGTGCCAGCAGCCTCGAAGGGGGCCCAAAAAAACTGTTTTTT,CASSLEGGPKKLFF
TRBJ2-1,-,once,TRBV18,TGTGCCAGCTCACCACCGGCTTCCTACAATGAGCAGTTCTTC,CASSPPASYNEQFF
TRBJ2-3,TRBD2,-,TRBV6-1,TGTGCCAGCAGTGAGAGCGGGAGGGCCGGCACAGATACGCAGTATTTT,CASSESGRAGTDTQYF
TRBJ2-5,TRBD1,-,TRBV28,TGTGCCAGCAGTTTCAATTTTCAGACAGGGAAGAGGGAGACCCAGTACTTC,CASSFNFQTGKRETQYF
TRBJ1-1,TRBD1,once,TRBV11-3,TGTGCCAGCAGCCGGACAGGGAAGGGTGAAGCTTTCTTT,CASSRTGKGEAFF
TRBJ2-4,-,-,TRBV6-2/TRBV6-3,TGTGCCAGCAGTAACTCATTGTCCTATCCCAAAAACATTCAGTACTTC,CASSNSLSYPKNIQYF
TRBJ2-3,TRBD1,-,TRBV19,TGTGCCAGTAGTAGTGGACAGGAAGATACGCAGTATTTT,CASSSGQEDTQYF
TRBJ2-7,-,-,TRBV9,TGTGCCAGCAGCGTAGGCGGGACGGGGGGCCTCGCCTACGAGCAGTACTTC,CASSVGGTGGLAYEQYF
TRBJ1-1,-,-,TRBV4-1,TGCGCCAGCAGCCAAGACAATGTGGCTCCTGAAGCTTTCTTT,CASSQDNVAPEAFF
TRBJ2-1,TRBD1,-,TRBV30,TGTGCCTGGAGTGTACAGGGGGGCAATGAGCAGTTCTTC,CAWSVQGGNEQFF
TRBJ2-7,TRBD1,-,TRBV19,TGTGCCAGTAGTATTGTCTGGGCAGGGGGCTACGAGCAGTACTTC,CASSIVWAGGYEQYF
TRBJ2-1,TRBD1,-,TRBV5-1,TGCGCCAGCAGCTCGGGACAGGGAGGAATCTCCTACAATGAGCAGTTCTTC,CASSSGQGGISYNEQFF
TRBJ2-1,TRBD2,-,TRBV7-7,TGTGCTAGCAGTCTCACGACTAGCGCCCCCCAGGAGCAGTTCTTC,CASSLTTSAPQEQFF
TRBJ2-3,TRBD2,-,TRBV15,TGTGCCACCAGCTTCGGACTAGCTGCAACTATTAGCACAGATACGCAGTATTTT,CATSFGLAATISTDTQYF
TRBJ2-5,TRBD1,-,TRBV27,TGTGCCAGCAGTCCTAACCACAGGGGGCCGGGGGAGACCCAGTACTTC,CASSPNHRGPGETQYF
TRBJ2-7,TRBD2,-,TRBV27,TGTGCCAGCAGTTTGCGGACTAGCGCTAGCCTTTACGAGCAGTACTTC,CASSLRTSASLYEQYF
TRBJ2-3,TRBD2,many,TRBV11-2,TGTGCCAGCAGCAAGTCTAGCGGGAGGGCCCTCGCAGATACGCAGTATTTT,CASSKSSGRALADTQYF
TRBJ1-5,-,-,TRBV28,TGTGCCAGCAGTTTACGAGGCAATAGCAATCAGCCCCAGCATTTT,CASSLRGNSNQPQHF
TRBJ1-2,TRBD1,-,TRBV6-5,TGTGCCAGCAGTATGGGGGGACAGGGGCCCTATGGCTACACCTTC,CASSMGGQGPYGYTF
TRBJ1-2,TRBD1,-,TRBV2,TGTGCCAGCAGTGAATTGGACAGGGCCCTCTATGGCTACACCTTC,CASSELDRALYGYTF
TRBJ1-2,-,-,TRBV24-1,TGTGCCACCAGTGCTGGAGTAGCTAACTATGGCTACACCTTC,CATSAGVANYGYTF
TRBJ2-1,-,few,TRBV29-1,TGCAGCGTTGTTGCGGGGAGCTCCTACAATGAGCAGTTCTTC,CSVVAGSSYNEQFF
TRBJ1-2,-,-,TRBV7-2,TGTGCCAGCAGCTTAGCTGGGGAGGGCATCTATGGCTACACCTTC,CASSLAGEGIYGYTF
TRBJ2-1,-,many,TRBV4-3,TGCGCCAGCAGCCAAGATCTTGGCGGGACCTACAATGAGCAGTTCTTC,CASSQDLGGTYNEQFF
TRBJ2-3,-,-,TRBV5-6,TGTGCCAGCAGCTTGAATGTAGGGGTCCAAGGCACAGATACGCAGTATTTT,CASSLNVGVQGTDTQYF
TRBJ1-2,TRBD1,-,TRBV28,TGTGCCAGCAGTTGGGACAGGGGGCGAGGGGGCTACACCTTC,CASSWDRGRGGYTF
TRBJ1-2,TRBD1,-,TRBV6-1,TGTGCCACCCAACCGGGAAGGGGGCGAGGCTACACCTTC,CATQPGRGRGYTF
TRBJ1-1,-,-,TRBV6-5,TGTGCCAGCAGTTACGGGGGCAGCAACACTGAAGCTTTCTTT,CASSYGGSNTEAFF
TRBJ2-2,TRBD2,once,TRBV24-1,TGTGCCACCAGTGCTCCGGGACTAGGAAACACCGGGGAGCTGTTTTTT,CATSAPGLGNTGELFF
TRBJ1-5,TRBD1,-,TRBV7-8,TGTGCCAGCAGCTCGGGACAGGGGCACTTAATTAGCAATCAGCCCCAGCATTTT,CASSSGQGHLISNQPQHF
TRBJ2-3,-,many,TRBV19,TGTGCCAGTAGTCAGGGGATTAGCACAGATACGCAGTATTTT,CASSQGISTDTQYF
TRBJ2-3,-,-,TRBV9,TGTGCCAGCAGCGTAGGACTGAGCCCAGATACGCAGTATTTT,CASSVGLSPDTQYF
TRBJ1-1,-,-,TRBV24-1,TGTGCCACCAGTGACTCGTGGGGGCGAGACACTGAAGCTTTCTTT,CATSDSWGRDTEAFF
TRBJ2-1,-,-,TRBV6-1,TGTGCCAGCAGTGAGTCGCAGGGGCGCTTCAGTGAGCAGTTCTTC,CASSESQGRFSEQFF
TRBJ2-7,TRBD1,once,TRBV5-1,TGCGCCAGCAGACCAGGGACAGCCGAGGGCTACGAGCAGTACTTC,CASRPGTAEGYEQYF
TRBJ2-7,-,-,TRBV19,TGTGCCAGTAGTGCACAGGGGGGGCTCGAGCAGTACTTC,CASSAQGGLEQYF
TRBJ2-3,TRBD2,-,TRBV5-1,TGCGCCAGCAGCCCCGGACTGGGGGGGGATACGCAGTATTTT,CASSPGLGGDTQYF
TRBJ2-7,TRBD1,-,TRBV4-2,TGTGCCAGCAGCCTCGGGACAGCAGAATACTACGAGCAGTACTTC,CASSLGTAEYYEQYF
TRBJ2-1,-,-,TRBV7-8,TGTGCCAGCAGCATTAGCGGACCCTACAATGAGCAGTTCTTC,CASSISGPYNEQFF
TRBJ1-5,-,-,TRBV3-1/TRBV3-2,TGTGCCAGCAGCCAACGGACGGGAAGCAATCAGCCCCAGCATTTT,CASSQRTGSNQPQHF
TRBJ2-1,TRBD1,-,TRBV3-1/TRBV3-2,TGTGCCAGCAGCCAAGGAAAGACAGGGCAGAGCTCCTACAATGAGCAGTTCTTC,CASSQGKTGQSSYNEQFF
TRBJ2-7,TRBD2,-,TRBV9,TGTGCCAGCAGTCGTTCCGGGACTAGCTCCTACGAGCAGTACTTC,CASSRSGTSSYEQYF
TRBJ2-7,-,-,TRBV6-5,TGTGCCGTGAGATCCGAGGGCGGAGAGCAGTACTTC,CAVRSEGGEQYF
TRBJ1-1,-,-,TRBV28,TGTGCCAGCACCCAGGGGTCCTGGGGTGAAGCTTTCTTT,CASTQGSWGEAFF
TRBJ1-3,-,-,TRBV7-9,TGTGCCAGCAGCCGAGACCTGTCCCCGGGGAACACCATATATTTT,CASSRDLSPGNTIYF
TRBJ2-1,-,-,TRBV11-3,TGTGCCAGCAGCCCCAGTTGGGGGCTGACCAATGAGCAGTTCTTC,CASSPSWGLTNEQFF